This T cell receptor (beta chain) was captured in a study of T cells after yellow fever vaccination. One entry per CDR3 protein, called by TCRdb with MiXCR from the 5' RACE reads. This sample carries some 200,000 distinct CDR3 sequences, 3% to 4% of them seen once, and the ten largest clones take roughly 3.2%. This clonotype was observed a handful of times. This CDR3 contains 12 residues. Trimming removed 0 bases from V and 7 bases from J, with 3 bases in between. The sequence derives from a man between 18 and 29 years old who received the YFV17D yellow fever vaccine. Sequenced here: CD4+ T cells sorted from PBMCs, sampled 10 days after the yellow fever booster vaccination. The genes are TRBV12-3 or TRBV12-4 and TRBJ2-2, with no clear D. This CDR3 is CASSLARGELFF. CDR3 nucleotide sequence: TGTGCCAGCAGTTTAGCACGCGGGGAGCTGTTTTTT.